The clone carrying this TCR beta chain has just one count. Its antigen is unidentified. This sample was taken from a study of T cell responses to AZD1222 COVID-19 vaccine. The J segment lost 3 bases and the V segment lost 6 bases, leaving 4 bases of the junction unmatched. Germline V gene data show CDR1 as SEHNR and CDR2 as FQNEAQ (reference sequence). CDR3 length: 15 residues. Study-wide results and caveats: Targets within unmutated variant regions were reportedly found for nearly half of spike-specific TCRs. Receipt of two AZD1222 doses was followed by a rise in Spike-specific TCR breadth and depth.

Assay: immunoSEQ multiplex PCR; the TCRdb copy retains only in-frame clones and omits some. Here the sample spans around 100,000 clones, 70% to 90% being singletons. V usage is TRBV7-9 and J usage is TRBJ1-3; 11 bases are shared with TRBD1. This sequence was found in an adult who received the AZD1222 COVID-19 vaccine. This material consisted of peripheral blood, taken 28 days after the second AZD1222 dose. CDR3 sequence reads: CASSAGTGGGNTIYF. The CDR3 nucleotides are TGTGCCAGCAGTGCTGGGACAGGGGGTGGAAACACCATATATTTT. Variable domain in full (rest from reference TRBV7-9 and TRBJ1-3): DTGVSQNPRHKITKRGQNVTFRCDPISEHNRLYWYRQTLGQGPEFLTYFQNEAQLEKSRLLSDRFSAERPKGSFSTLEIQRTEQGDSAMYLCASSAGTGGGNTIYFGEGSWLTVV.